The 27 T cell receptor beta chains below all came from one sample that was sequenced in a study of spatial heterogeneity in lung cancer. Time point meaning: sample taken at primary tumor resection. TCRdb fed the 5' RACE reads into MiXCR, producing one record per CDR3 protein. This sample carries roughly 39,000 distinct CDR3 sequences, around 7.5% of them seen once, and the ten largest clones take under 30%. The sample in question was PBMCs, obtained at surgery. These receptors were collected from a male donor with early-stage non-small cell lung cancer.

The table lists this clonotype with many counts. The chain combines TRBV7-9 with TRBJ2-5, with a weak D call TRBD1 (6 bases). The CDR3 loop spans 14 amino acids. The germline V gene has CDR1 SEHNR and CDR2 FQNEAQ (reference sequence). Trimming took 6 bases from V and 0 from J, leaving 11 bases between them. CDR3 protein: CASSSTGNQETQYF. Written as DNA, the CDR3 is TGTGCCAGCAGTTCAACAGGGAACCAAGAGACCCAGTACTTC. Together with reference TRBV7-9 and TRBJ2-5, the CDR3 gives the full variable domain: DTGVSQNPRHKITKRGQNVTFRCDPISEHNRLYWYRQTLGQGPEFLTYFQNEAQLEKSRLLSDRFSAERPKGSFSTLEIQRTEQGDSAMYLCASSSTGNQETQYFGPGTRLLVL.

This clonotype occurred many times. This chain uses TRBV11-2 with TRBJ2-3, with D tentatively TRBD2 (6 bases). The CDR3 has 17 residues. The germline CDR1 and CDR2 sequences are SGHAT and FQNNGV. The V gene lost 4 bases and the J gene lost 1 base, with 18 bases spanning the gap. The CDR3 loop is CASSSIGGAFGTDTQYF. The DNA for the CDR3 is TGTGCCAGCAGCTCCATCGGGGGTGCGTTCGGCACAGATACGCAGTATTTT.

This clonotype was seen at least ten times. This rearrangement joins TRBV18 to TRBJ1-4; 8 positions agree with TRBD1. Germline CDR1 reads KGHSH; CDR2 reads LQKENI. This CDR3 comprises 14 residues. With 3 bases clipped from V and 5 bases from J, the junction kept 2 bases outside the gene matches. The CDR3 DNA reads TGTGCCAGCTCACCGGGGACAGGAAATGAAAAACTGTTTTTT. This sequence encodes CASSPGTGNEKLFF.

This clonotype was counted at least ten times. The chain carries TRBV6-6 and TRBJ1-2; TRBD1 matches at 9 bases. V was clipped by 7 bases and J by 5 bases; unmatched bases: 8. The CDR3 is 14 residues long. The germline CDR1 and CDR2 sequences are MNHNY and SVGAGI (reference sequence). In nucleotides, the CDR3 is TGTGCCAGCATACGGGGACAGGGCAATTATGGCTACACCTTC. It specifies CASIRGQGNYGYTF.

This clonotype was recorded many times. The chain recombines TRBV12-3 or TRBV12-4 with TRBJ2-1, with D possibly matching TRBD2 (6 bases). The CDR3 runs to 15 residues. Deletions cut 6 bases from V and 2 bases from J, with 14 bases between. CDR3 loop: CASSRAAGTYNEQFF. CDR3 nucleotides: TGTGCCAGCAGCCGAGCCGCGGGGACCTACAATGAGCAGTTCTTC.

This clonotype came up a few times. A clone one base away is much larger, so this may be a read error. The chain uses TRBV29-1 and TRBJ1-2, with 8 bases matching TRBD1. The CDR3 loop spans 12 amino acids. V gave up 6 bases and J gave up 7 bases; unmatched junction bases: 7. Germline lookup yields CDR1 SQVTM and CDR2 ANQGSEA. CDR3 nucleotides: TGCAGCGTCGTCGGACAGGGCCCTGGCTACACCTTC. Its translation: CSVVGQGPGYTF.

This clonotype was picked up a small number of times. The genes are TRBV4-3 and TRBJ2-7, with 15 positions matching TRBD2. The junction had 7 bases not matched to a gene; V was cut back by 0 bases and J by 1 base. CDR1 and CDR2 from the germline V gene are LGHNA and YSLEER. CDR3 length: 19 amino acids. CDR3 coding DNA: TGCGCCAGCAGCCAAGATTTGCCGGGGACTAGCGGGGGGTCCTACGAGCAGTACTTC. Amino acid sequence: CASSQDLPGTSGGSYEQYF.

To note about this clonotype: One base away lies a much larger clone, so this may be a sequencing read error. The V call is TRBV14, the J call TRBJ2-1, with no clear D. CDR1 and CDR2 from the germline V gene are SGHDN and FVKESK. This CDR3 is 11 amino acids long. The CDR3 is CASSRNNEQCF. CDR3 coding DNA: TGTGCCAGCAGCCGCAACAATGAGCAGTGCTTC.

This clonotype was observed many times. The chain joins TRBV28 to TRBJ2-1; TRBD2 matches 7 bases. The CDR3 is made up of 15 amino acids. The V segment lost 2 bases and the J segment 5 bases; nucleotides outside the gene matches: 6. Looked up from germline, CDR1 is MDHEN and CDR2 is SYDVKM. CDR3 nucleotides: TGTGCCAGCAGTTTAGCTTCGGGAGGACACAATGAGCAGTTCTTC. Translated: CASSLASGGHNEQFF.

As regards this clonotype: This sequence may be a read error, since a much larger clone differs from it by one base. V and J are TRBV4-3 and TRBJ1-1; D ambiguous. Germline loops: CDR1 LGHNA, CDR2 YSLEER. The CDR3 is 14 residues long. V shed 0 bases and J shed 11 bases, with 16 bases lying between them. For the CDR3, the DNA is TGCGCCAGCAGCCAAGATACGGGCAGCGCCGAGGCTTTCTTT. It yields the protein CASSQDTGSAEAFF.

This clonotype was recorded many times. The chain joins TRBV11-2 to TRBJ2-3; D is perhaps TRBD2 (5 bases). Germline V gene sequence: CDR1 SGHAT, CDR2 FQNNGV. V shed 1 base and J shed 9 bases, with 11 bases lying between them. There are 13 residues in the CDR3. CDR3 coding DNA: TGTGCCAGCAGCTTAGGTAACGGGGAGACGCAGTATTTT. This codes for CASSLGNGETQYF.

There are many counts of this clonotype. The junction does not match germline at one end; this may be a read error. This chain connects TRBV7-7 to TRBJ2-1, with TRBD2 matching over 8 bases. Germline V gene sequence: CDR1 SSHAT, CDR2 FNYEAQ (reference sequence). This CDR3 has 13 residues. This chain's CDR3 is CASSLHAGGEQFF. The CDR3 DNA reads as TGTGCTAGCAGCTTACATGCGGGAGGTGAGCAGTTCTTC.

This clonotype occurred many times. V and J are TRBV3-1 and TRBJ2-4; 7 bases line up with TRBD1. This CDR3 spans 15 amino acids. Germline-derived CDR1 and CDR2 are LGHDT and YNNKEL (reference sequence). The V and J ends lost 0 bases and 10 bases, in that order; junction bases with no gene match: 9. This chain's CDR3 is CASSQERYRGWIQYF. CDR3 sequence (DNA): TGTGCCAGCAGCCAAGAAAGGTACAGGGGTTGGATTCAGTACTTC. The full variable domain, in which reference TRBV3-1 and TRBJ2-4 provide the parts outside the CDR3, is DTAVSQTPKYLVTQMGNDKSIKCEQNLGHDTMYWYKQDSKKFLKIMFSYNNKELIINETVPNRFSPKSPDKAHLNLHINSLELGDSAVYFCASSQERYRGWIQYFGAGTRLSVL.

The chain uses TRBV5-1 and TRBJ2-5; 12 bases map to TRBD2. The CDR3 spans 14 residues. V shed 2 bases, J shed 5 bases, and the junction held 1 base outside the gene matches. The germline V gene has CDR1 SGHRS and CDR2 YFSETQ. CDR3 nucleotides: TGCGCCAGCAGCTTTACTAGCGGGAGGGAGACCCAGTACTTC. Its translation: CASSFTSGRETQYF.

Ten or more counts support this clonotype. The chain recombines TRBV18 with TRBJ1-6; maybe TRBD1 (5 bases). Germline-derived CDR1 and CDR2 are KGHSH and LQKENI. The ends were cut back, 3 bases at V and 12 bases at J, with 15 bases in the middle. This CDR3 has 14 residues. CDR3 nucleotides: TGTGCCAGCTCACCGGAGTCTCCGGGACGACCCCTCCACTTT. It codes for CASSPESPGRPLHF. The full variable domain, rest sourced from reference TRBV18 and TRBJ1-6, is NAGVMQNPRHLVRRRGQEARLRCSPMKGHSHVYWYRQLPEEGLKFMVYLQKENIIDESGMPKERFSAEFPKEGPSILRIQQVVRGDSAAYFCASSPESPGRPLHFGNGTRLTVT.

The CDR3, as DNA: TGTGCCAGCAGCTTAGGACAAGAGACCCAGTACTTC. It is translated as CASSLGQETQYF. This chain connects TRBV7-2 to TRBJ2-5, with D unresolved. The CDR3 length is 12 residues. The V and J ends lost 1 base and 2 bases respectively, with 2 bases between them. The germline gives CDR1 SGHTA, CDR2 FQGNSA.

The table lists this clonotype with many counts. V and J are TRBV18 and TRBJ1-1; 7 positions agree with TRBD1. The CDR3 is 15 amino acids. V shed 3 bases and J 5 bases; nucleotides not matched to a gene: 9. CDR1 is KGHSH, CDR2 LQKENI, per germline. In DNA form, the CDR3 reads TGTGCCAGCTCACCGGCGGGACAGTCGAGGACTGAAGCTTTCTTT. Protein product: CASSPAGQSRTEAFF. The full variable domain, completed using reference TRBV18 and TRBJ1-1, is NAGVMQNPRHLVRRRGQEARLRCSPMKGHSHVYWYRQLPEEGLKFMVYLQKENIIDESGMPKERFSAEFPKEGPSILRIQQVVRGDSAAYFCASSPAGQSRTEAFFGQGTRLTVV.

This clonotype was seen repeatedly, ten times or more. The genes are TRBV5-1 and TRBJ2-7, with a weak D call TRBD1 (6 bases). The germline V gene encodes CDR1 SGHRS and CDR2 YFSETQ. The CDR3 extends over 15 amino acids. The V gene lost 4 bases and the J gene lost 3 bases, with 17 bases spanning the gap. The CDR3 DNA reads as TGCGCCAGCAGCCTGTTTTCGGCAGGGGTCTACGAGCAGTACTTC. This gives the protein CASSLFSAGVYEQYF. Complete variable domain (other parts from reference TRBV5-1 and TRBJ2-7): KAGVTQTPRYLIKTRGQQVTLSCSPISGHRSVSWYQQTPGQGLQFLFEYFSETQRNKGNFPGRFSGRQFSNSRSEMNVSTLELGDSALYLCASSLFSAGVYEQYFGPGTRLTVT.

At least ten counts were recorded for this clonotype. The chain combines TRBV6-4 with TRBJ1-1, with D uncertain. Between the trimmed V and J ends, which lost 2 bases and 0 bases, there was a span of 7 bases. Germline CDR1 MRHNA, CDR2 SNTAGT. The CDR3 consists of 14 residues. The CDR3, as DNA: TGTGCCAGCAGTGACACTGATATGAACACTGAAGCTTTCTTT. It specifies CASSDTDMNTEAFF.

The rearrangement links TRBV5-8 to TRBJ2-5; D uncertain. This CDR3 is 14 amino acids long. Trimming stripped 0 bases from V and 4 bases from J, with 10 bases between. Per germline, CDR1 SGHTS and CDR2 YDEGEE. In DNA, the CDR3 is TGTGCCAGCAGCTTGGCCGTCTTGCGAGAGACCCAGTACTTC. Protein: CASSLAVLRETQYF. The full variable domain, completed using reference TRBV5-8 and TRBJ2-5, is EAGVTQSPTHLIKTRGQQATLRCSPISGHTSVYWYQQALGLGLQFLLWYDEGEERNRGNFPPRFSGRQFPNYSSELNVNALELEDSALYLCASSLAVLRETQYFGPGTRLLVL.

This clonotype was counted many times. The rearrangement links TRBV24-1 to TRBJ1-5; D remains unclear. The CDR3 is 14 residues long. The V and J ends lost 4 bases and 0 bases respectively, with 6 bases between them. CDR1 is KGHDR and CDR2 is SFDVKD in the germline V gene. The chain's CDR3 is CATSDSYSNQPQHF. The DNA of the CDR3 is TGTGCCACCAGTGACTCGTATAGCAATCAGCCCCAGCATTTT.

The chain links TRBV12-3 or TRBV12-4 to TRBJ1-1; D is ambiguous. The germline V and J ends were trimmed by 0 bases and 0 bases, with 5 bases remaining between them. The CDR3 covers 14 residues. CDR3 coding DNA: TGTGCCAGCAGTTTAGCCCCCATGAACACTGAAGCTTTCTTT. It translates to CASSLAPMNTEAFF.

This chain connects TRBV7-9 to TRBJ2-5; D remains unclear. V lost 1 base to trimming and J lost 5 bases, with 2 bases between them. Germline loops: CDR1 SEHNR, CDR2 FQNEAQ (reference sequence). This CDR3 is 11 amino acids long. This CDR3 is CASSLVETQYF. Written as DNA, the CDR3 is TGTGCCAGCAGCTTAGTTGAGACCCAGTACTTC.

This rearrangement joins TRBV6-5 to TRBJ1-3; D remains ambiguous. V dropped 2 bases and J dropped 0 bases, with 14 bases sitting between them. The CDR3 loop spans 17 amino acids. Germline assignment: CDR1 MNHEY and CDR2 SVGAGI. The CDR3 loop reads CASSYAPTFSSGNTIYF. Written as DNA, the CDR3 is TGTGCCAGCAGTTACGCCCCTACCTTCAGCTCTGGAAACACCATATATTTT.

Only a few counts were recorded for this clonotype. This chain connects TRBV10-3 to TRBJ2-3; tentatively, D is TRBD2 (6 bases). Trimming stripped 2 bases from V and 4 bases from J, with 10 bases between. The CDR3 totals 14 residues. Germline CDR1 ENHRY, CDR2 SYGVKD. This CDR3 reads CAISEGGGADTQYF. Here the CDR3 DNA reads TGTGCCATCAGTGAGGGGGGAGGTGCAGATACGCAGTATTTT.

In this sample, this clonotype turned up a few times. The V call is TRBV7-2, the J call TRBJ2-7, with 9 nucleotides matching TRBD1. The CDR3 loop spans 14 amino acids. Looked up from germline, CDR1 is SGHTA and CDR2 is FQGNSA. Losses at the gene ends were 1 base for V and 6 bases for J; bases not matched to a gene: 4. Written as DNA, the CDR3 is TGTGCCAGCAGCTTAGTGGGGACAGGGCTCGAGCAGTACGTC. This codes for CASSLVGTGLEQYV.

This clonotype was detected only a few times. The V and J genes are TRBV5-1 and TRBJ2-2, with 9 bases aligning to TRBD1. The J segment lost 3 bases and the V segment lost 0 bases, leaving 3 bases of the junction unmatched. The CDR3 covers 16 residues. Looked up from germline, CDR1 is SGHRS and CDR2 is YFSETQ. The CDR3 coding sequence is TGCGCCAGCAGCTTGGGGGACAGGGAGGACACCGGGGAGCTGTTTTTT. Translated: CASSLGDREDTGELFF. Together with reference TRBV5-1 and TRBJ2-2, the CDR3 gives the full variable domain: KAGVTQTPRYLIKTRGQQVTLSCSPISGHRSVSWYQQTPGQGLQFLFEYFSETQRNKGNFPGRFSGRQFSNSRSEMNVSTLELGDSALYLCASSLGDREDTGELFFGEGSRLTVL.